One and the same sample provided the 18 T cell receptor beta chains below, sequenced in a study of shared clonotypes between healthy human individuals. This table comes from immunoSEQ multiplex PCR, and its TCRdb copy is limited to in-frame clones, with some not included. Of about 460,000 clones listed, approximately 80% are singletons. The specimen sequenced was PBMCs. The receptors were sampled from a woman between 40 and 50 years old in good health. Some clones in this sample may be carry-over from other donors' samples.

This clone came up once. This chain uses TRBV5-1 with TRBJ2-7; D is possibly TRBD2 (6 bases). CDR1 is SGHRS, CDR2 YFSETQ, per germline. This CDR3 spans 15 amino acids. Trimming stripped 2 bases from V and 0 bases from J, with 12 bases between. CDR3 sequence (DNA): TGCGCCAGCAGCTTTACAGGACTAAGCTCCTACGAGCAGTACTTC. Its translation: CASSFTGLSSYEQYF.

This clone has just a few counts. The chain carries TRBV15 and TRBJ2-7; 8 bases align to TRBD2. With 1 base clipped from V and 5 bases from J, the junction kept 7 bases outside the gene matches. This CDR3 has 15 residues. Germline CDR1 is LNHNV and CDR2 is YYDKDF (reference sequence). This chain's CDR3 is CATSRGGTRLNEQYF. The CDR3, as DNA: TGTGCCACCAGCAGAGGTGGGACTAGATTGAACGAGCAGTACTTC. The variable domain in full, completed from reference TRBV15 and TRBJ2-7, reads DAMVIQNPRYQVTQFGKPVTLSCSQTLNHNVMYWYQQKSSQAPKLLFHYYDKDFNNEADTPDNFQSRRPNTSFCFLDIRSPGLGDTAMYLCATSRGGTRLNEQYFGPGTRLTVT.

The chain uses TRBV19 and TRBJ2-5, with 8 bases matching TRBD1. V lost 3 bases and J lost 5; bases outside the gene matches: 2. The germline gives CDR1 LNHDA, CDR2 SQIVND (reference sequence). This CDR3 region has 13 residues. CDR3: CASSMDREETQYF. Written as DNA, the CDR3 is TGTGCCAGTAGTATGGACAGGGAGGAGACCCAGTACTTC.

V and J are TRBV7-6 and TRBJ2-2; tentatively, D is TRBD2 (5 bases). The V end lost 5 bases, the J end lost 6 bases, and 10 bases lay between the germline ends. Germline V gene sequence: CDR1 SGHVS, CDR2 FNYEAQ. The CDR3 is made up of 13 amino acids. The CDR3: CASSRGSSGELFF. DNA for the CDR3: TGTGCCAGCAGCAGAGGGAGCTCCGGGGAGCTGTTTTTT.

The gene calls are TRBV10-1 and TRBJ2-1; TRBD2 matches 10 bases. The CDR3 loop spans 15 amino acids. V dropped 6 bases and J dropped 7; count of bases not matched to a gene: 9. Germline CDR1 is WNHNN and CDR2 is SYGVQD (reference sequence). The CDR3 DNA is TGCGCCAGCAGCCGAGGGGGAGCGGGAGGGAATGAGCAGTTCTTC. Protein sequence: CASSRGGAGGNEQFF.

For this clone: One base separates it from a far larger clone, so it is likely a read error. The V call is TRBV7-9, the J call TRBJ2-2; D call uncertain. V dropped 5 bases and J dropped 8 bases, with 12 bases sitting between them. Germline V gene data show CDR1 as SEHNR and CDR2 as FQNEAQ (reference sequence). The CDR3 is made up of 13 amino acids. CDR3 in amino acids: CASSPHTTGELFF. The CDR3 nucleotides read TGTGCCAGCAGCCCTCATACAACAGGGGAGCTGTTTTTT.

This clone was recorded a few times. Other DNA sequences in the same sample also yield this CDR3. The rearrangement joins TRBV18 to TRBJ2-3; D is ambiguous. The length of the CDR3 is 16 residues. V lost 1 base, J lost 1 base, and 12 bases lay in between. Germline CDR1 reads KGHSH; CDR2 reads LQKENI. The CDR3 here is CASSPRGPRGTDTQYF. The DNA for the CDR3 is TGTGCCAGCTCACCACGGGGTCCTCGGGGCACAGATACGCAGTATTTT.

This clone was counted many times. The chain links TRBV7-2 to TRBJ2-7; no clear D gene. V gave up 3 bases and J gave up 2 bases, with 8 bases separating them. CDR3 length: 13 amino acids. The germline gives CDR1 SGHTA, CDR2 FQGNSA. Here the CDR3 reads CASSFAAPYEQYF. The CDR3 DNA follows: TGTGCCAGCAGCTTTGCGGCTCCCTACGAGCAGTACTTC.

The rearrangement links TRBV30 to TRBJ1-1; 9 nucleotides align to TRBD1. Germline trimming cut 3 bases from V and 9 bases from J; bases unmatched to any gene: 8. This CDR3 contains 13 residues. The germline V gene has CDR1 GTSNPN and CDR2 SVGIG (reference sequence). The CDR3 DNA is TGTGCCTGGAGCTACAGGGGGCCGGAGAAAGCTTTCTTT. Residues: CAWSYRGPEKAFF. The variable domain in full, completed from reference TRBV30 and TRBJ1-1, reads SQTIHQWPATLVQPVGSPLSLECTVEGTSNPNLYWYRQAAGRGLQLLFYSVGIGQISSEVPQNLSASRPQDRQFILSSKKLLLSDSGFYLCAWSYRGPEKAFFGQGTRLTVV.

The gene calls are TRBV7-2 and TRBJ2-6, with D unclear. This CDR3 comprises 15 residues. V lost 5 bases, J lost 0 bases, and 8 bases lay in between. The germline CDR1 and CDR2 sequences are SGHTA and FQGNSA. DNA of the CDR3: TGTGCCAGCAGCCGGGCAGCCTCTGGGGCCAACGTCCTGACTTTC. It is translated as CASSRAASGANVLTF.

This clone was detected once. The chain links TRBV28 to TRBJ2-7, with a tentative D call TRBD1 (5 bases). CDR1 is MDHEN, CDR2 SYDVKM, per germline. The CDR3 has 12 residues. Trimming took 2 bases from V and 9 from J, leaving 11 bases between them. Here the CDR3 DNA reads TGTGCCAGCAGTTTACGTCCAGACAGGCAGTACTTC. This gives the protein CASSLRPDRQYF.

The chain uses TRBV19 and TRBJ1-5; the D is unclear. The length of the CDR3 is 14 residues. V was clipped by 1 base and J by 1 base, with 5 bases between them. Germline CDR1 reads LNHDA; CDR2 reads SQIVND (reference sequence). The CDR3 sequence: CASSIVPSNQPQHF. The CDR3 DNA is TGTGCCAGTAGTATAGTACCGAGCAATCAGCCCCAGCATTTT. Together with reference TRBV19 and TRBJ1-5, the CDR3 gives the full variable domain: DGGITQSPKYLFRKEGQNVTLSCEQNLNHDAMYWYRQDPGQGLRLIYYSQIVNDFQKGDIAEGYSVSREKKESFPLTVTSAQKNPTAFYLCASSIVPSNQPQHFGDGTRLSIL.

Many counts were recorded for this clone. The chain combines TRBV28 with TRBJ2-7; D possibly corresponds to TRBD2 (5 bases). Germline V gene lookup returns CDR1 MDHEN and CDR2 SYDVKM. V was cut by 8 bases and J by 3 bases, with 11 bases left in between. There are 12 residues in the CDR3. CDR3 sequence (DNA): TGTGCCAGCCAGGACTCGTTCTACGAGCAGTACTTC. Amino acid sequence: CASQDSFYEQYF.

Notes on this clone: Given a much more abundant clone one base away, this may be a read error. In the same sample, other DNA sequences code for this CDR3. V is TRBV11-1 and J is TRBJ2-2; D is possibly TRBD1 (6 bases). The CDR3 runs 14 residues. The V and J ends lost 5 bases and 1 base respectively, with 8 bases between them. Germline loops: CDR1 SGHAT, CDR2 FQDESV (reference sequence). As DNA, the CDR3 is TGTGCCAGCAGCCTGGGACAGAACACCGGGGAGCTGTTTTTT. Its translation: CASSLGQNTGELFF.

This chain links TRBV20-1 with TRBJ2-2, with TRBD2 as a possible D gene (6 bases). The germline CDR1 and CDR2 sequences are DFQATT and SNEGSKA (reference sequence). CDR3 size: 10 residues. V lost 5 bases, J lost 9 bases, and 7 bases lay in between. The CDR3 nucleotides are TGCAGTGCTGGAGGGAGGGAGCTGTTTTTT. Translating gives CSAGGRELFF.

The sample holds a few counts of this clone. The CDR3 loop reads CASRSWRFPSSYNEQFF. In nucleotides, the CDR3 is TGCGCCAGCAGATCGTGGAGGTTCCCCAGCTCCTACAATGAGCAGTTCTTC. This chain joins TRBV5-1 and TRBJ2-1; TRBD2 is a possible D gene (5 bases). The CDR3 has 17 amino acids. Trimming pared 5 bases from V and 0 bases from J, leaving 18 bases between. Germline CDR1 is SGHRS and CDR2 is YFSETQ.

Worth noting for this clone: With a far larger clone one base away, a read error is the likely cause. The J gene is TRBJ2-7, the V gene TRBV27; 8 nucleotides align to TRBD2. Germline loops: CDR1 MNHEY, CDR2 SMNVEV (reference sequence). CDR3 size: 15 residues. The CDR3: CAGSFFAGGLPEQYF. CDR3 coding DNA: TGTGCCGGCAGTTTTTTTGCGGGAGGCCTTCCGGAGCAGTACTTC.

V and J are TRBV19 and TRBJ2-1; the match to TRBD2 covers 13 bases. Germline assignment: CDR1 LNHDA and CDR2 SQIVND (reference sequence). V lost 5 bases, J lost 7 bases, and 5 bases stayed unmatched. The CDR3 is 15 residues long. The CDR3 nucleotides read TGTGCCAGTAGTGGACTAGCGGGAGTGGTAAATGAGCAGTTCTTC. Its translation: CASSGLAGVVNEQFF.